This section outlines one T cell receptor (beta chain) sequence together with its context. The V gene's germline CDR1 is MDHEN and CDR2 SYDVKM. CDR3 length equals 17 residues. J was trimmed by 3 bases and V by 5 bases; bases with no gene match: 12. This entry belongs to a study of T cells in Graves' hyperthyroidism and ophthalmopathy. Amplified TCR beta CDR3 regions came from RNA transcripts. An initial round of RT-PCR targeting the TCR CDR3 relied on the HTBI primer set. TCRdb re-analysed the multiplex PCR reads in MiXCR, keeping a single row per CDR3 protein. This sample carries some 300,000 distinct CDR3 sequences, roughly 20% of them seen once, and the ten largest clones take roughly 39%.

The genes are TRBV28 and TRBJ1-5; 8 bases agree with TRBD1. The TCR sequence derives from a man over 45 with Graves' ophthalmopathy. The sample was blood. The CDR3 DNA follows: TGTGCCAGCAGTCAAACAGGGGGTGCCTTTTACAATCAGCCCCAGCATTTT. Its protein product is CASSQTGGAFYNQPQHF. Drawing the rest from reference TRBV28 and TRBJ1-5, the complete variable domain is DVKVTQSSRYLVKRTGEKVFLECVQDMDHENMFWYRQDPGLGLRLIYFSYDVKMKEKGDIPEGYSVSREKKERFSLILESASTNQTSMYLCASSQTGGAFYNQPQHFGDGTRLSIL.